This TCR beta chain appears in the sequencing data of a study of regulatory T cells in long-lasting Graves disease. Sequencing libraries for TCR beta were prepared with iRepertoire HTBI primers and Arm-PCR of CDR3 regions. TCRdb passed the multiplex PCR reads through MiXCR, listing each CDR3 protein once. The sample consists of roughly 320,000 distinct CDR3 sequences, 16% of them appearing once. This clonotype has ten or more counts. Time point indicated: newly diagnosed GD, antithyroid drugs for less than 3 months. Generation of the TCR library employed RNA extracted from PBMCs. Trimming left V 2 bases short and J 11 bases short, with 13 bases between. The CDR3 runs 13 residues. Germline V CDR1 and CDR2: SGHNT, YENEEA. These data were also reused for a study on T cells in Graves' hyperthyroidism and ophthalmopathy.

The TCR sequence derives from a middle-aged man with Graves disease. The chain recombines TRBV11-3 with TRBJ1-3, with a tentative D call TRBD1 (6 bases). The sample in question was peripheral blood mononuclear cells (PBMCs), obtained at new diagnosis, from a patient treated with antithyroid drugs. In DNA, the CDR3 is TGTGCCAGCAGCTTATACCCACAGGGCGCCATATATTTT. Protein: CASSLYPQGAIYF.